This T cell receptor beta chain appears in the sequencing data of a study of blood T cell repertoires in COVID-19. Across the whole study: Specimens from acute and convalescent COVID-19 originated in the United States, Italy and Spain. Nucleic acid was either cDNA or gDNA, and it came from T cells, B-cell-depleted T cells, or PBMCs.

In the source study's methods: It was from reference gene primer amplification that nucleated cell counts were estimated. Clones were sequenced by immunoSEQ multiplex PCR, and TCRdb holds only the in-frame ones, with some missing. V, J and clone size reflect that table, while D and trimming were determined from the DNA. This sample yields about 90,000 clones, of which 85% to 95% are seen a single time; 6.3% belongs to the top ten. V lost 4 bases to trimming and J lost 6 bases, with 20 bases between them. This CDR3 contains 16 residues. Germline lookup yields CDR1 SGDLS and CDR2 YYNGEE. The chain uses TRBV9 and TRBJ2-1, with TRBD2 as a possible D gene (8 bases). The origin of this receptor is a woman aged 55-70 years with active COVID-19. The specimen sequenced was peripheral blood. The DNA of the CDR3 is TGTGCCAGCAGCCCATCAGGGGGACTAGTGGGCAATGAGCAGTTCTTC. Its translation: CASSPSGGLVGNEQFF.